The 13 T cell receptor beta chains below all came from one sample that was sequenced in a study of human T cells and chemical hapten exposure. One entry per CDR3 protein results from TCRdb running MiXCR on the RACE reads. The data hold fewer than 85,000 distinct CDR3 sequences, with roughly 11% observed a single time. Described time point: patch test 2, 6 weeks after DPC sensitization. Treatment indicated: therapeutic diphenylcyclopropenone sensitization with weekly scalp DPC. This specimen was whole blood, taken in connection with sensitization to the hapten diphenylcyclopropenone (DPC). The receptor source for this set is a man aged 18 to 29 with alopecia areata. Some clones in this sample may be carry-over from other donors' samples.

V usage is TRBV9 and J usage is TRBJ2-7; D might be TRBD1 (6 bases). Germline CDR1 is SGDLS and CDR2 is YYNGEE. V lost 0 bases, J lost 2 bases, and 6 bases lay in between. This CDR3 region has 13 residues. The CDR3 DNA reads TGTGCCAGCAGCGTAGAGGGGGCCTACGAGCAGTACTTC. Translated: CASSVEGAYEQYF.

There are a few counts of this clonotype. This sequence joins TRBV9 and TRBJ2-1; TRBD1 agrees at 9 bases. Germline values: CDR1 SGDLS, CDR2 YYNGEE. CDR3 length: 15 amino acids. With 0 bases clipped from V and 5 bases from J, the junction kept 3 bases outside the gene matches. CDR3 sequence reads: CASSVGGQGNNEQFF. The CDR3 nucleotides read TGTGCCAGCAGCGTAGGGGGACAGGGCAACAATGAGCAGTTCTTC.

This clonotype was seen ten or more times. This chain uses TRBV6-2 or TRBV6-3 with TRBJ1-1; D not certain. The V end lost 5 bases, the J end lost 7 bases, and 11 bases lay between the germline ends. Germline CDR1 reads MNHEY; CDR2 reads SVGEGT. The CDR3 totals 12 residues. CDR3 in amino acids: CASSRPRLEAFF. In nucleotides, the CDR3 is TGTGCCAGCAGTAGACCGAGGCTTGAAGCTTTCTTT.

J is TRBJ2-2 and V is TRBV5-1; perhaps TRBD1 as D (5 bases). V was clipped by 6 bases and J by 4 bases, with 19 bases between them. Germline V CDR1 and CDR2: SGHRS, YFSETQ. This CDR3 has 16 amino acids. CDR3 amino acids: CASIEQASGVTGELFF. The CDR3 coding sequence is TGCGCCAGCATCGAACAGGCGTCGGGCGTCACCGGGGAGCTGTTTTTT.

This clonotype came up many times. The chain recombines TRBV19 with TRBJ1-2, with a possible D match to TRBD1 (6 bases). This CDR3 is 13 amino acids long. The germline V and J ends were trimmed by 3 bases and 6 bases, with 11 bases remaining between them. Germline lookup yields CDR1 LNHDA and CDR2 SQIVND (reference sequence). The DNA of the CDR3 is TGTGCCAGTAGTATTCCAGGGGTTCATGGCTACACCTTC. It codes for CASSIPGVHGYTF.

This clonotype has at least ten counts. The chain joins TRBV12-3 or TRBV12-4 to TRBJ2-7; D may correspond to TRBD1 or TRBD2 (6 bases each). The CDR3 totals 13 residues. Trimming cost V 5 bases and J 4 bases, with 12 bases left between them. This CDR3 is CASSLGGRYEQYF. The CDR3 DNA reads as TGTGCCAGCAGTCTAGGGGGGCGATACGAGCAGTACTTC.

In this sample, this clonotype turned up many times. V gene TRBV10-3 combines with J gene TRBJ2-5; TRBD2 might be the D (5 bases). V shed 4 bases and J shed 3 bases, with 9 bases lying between them. The length of the CDR3 is 13 residues. The germline V gene has CDR1 ENHRY and CDR2 SYGVKD. Here the CDR3 DNA reads TGTGCCATCAGTGTACTAGACAAAGAGACCCAGTACTTC. Translating it yields CAISVLDKETQYF.

This clonotype was observed many times. The genes are TRBV7-6 and TRBJ2-2, with D tentatively TRBD1 (6 bases). This CDR3 is 15 amino acids long. With 1 base removed from V and 3 bases from J, the gap between germline ends came to 9 bases. CDR1 SGHVS and CDR2 FNYEAQ come from the germline V gene. The CDR3 reads CASSLGDTYTGELFF. The CDR3 DNA reads as TGTGCCAGCAGCTTAGGGGACACCTACACCGGGGAGCTGTTTTTT. Using reference TRBV7-6 and TRBJ2-2 for the parts outside the CDR3, the full variable domain is GAGVSQSPRYKVTKRGQDVALRCDPISGHVSLYWYRQALGQGPEFLTYFNYEAQQDKSGLPNDRFSAERPEGSISTLTIQRTEQRDSAMYRCASSLGDTYTGELFFGEGSRLTVL.

The chain uses TRBV4-1 and TRBJ2-1, with unresolved D. V lost 1 base and J 10 bases, leaving 8 bases between the germline ends. The CDR3 has 12 residues. Germline V gene sequence: CDR1 MGHRA, CDR2 YSYEKL. The CDR3 nucleotides read TGCGCCAGCAGCCAAGTGGTCGGCGAGCAGTTCTTC. This codes for CASSQVVGEQFF.

This clonotype was seen more than once but under ten times. The chain carries TRBV4-1 and TRBJ1-1; the D is unclear. Deletions cut 2 bases from V and 4 bases from J, with 8 bases between. The CDR3 is made up of 13 amino acids. Germline lookup yields CDR1 MGHRA and CDR2 YSYEKL. CDR3 amino acids: CASSQSVVTEAFF. CDR3 nucleotide sequence: TGCGCCAGCAGCCAATCTGTGGTCACTGAAGCTTTCTTT.

A few counts support this clonotype. This chain joins TRBV4-3 and TRBJ1-6, with unresolved D. CDR1 is LGHNA and CDR2 is YSLEER in the germline V gene. CDR3 length: 14 amino acids. V was cut by 4 bases and J by 8 bases, with 12 bases left in between. The CDR3 is CASSPDRAYSPLHF. In nucleotides, the CDR3 is TGCGCCAGCAGCCCAGATAGGGCTTATTCACCCCTCCACTTT.

This clonotype was seen only a few times. The V call is TRBV3-1, the J call TRBJ2-3; D not certain. This CDR3 is built from 14 residues. Germline CDR1 is LGHDT and CDR2 is YNNKEL (reference sequence). Between the trimmed V and J ends, which lost 4 bases and 3 bases, there was a span of 11 bases. The CDR3 reads CASSRRGRTDTQYF. The DNA for the CDR3 is TGTGCCAGCAGCCGCCGTGGTAGGACAGATACGCAGTATTTT.

This clonotype was seen only a few times. The chain combines TRBV5-1 with TRBJ2-3, with D possibly being TRBD2 (6 bases). Germline CDR1 SGHRS, CDR2 YFSETQ. The V gene lost 4 bases and the J gene lost 0 bases, with 12 bases spanning the gap. The CDR3 covers 15 residues. The DNA of the CDR3 is TGCGCCAGCAGCCCAATAGCGGACAGCACAGATACGCAGTATTTT. Encoded protein: CASSPIADSTDTQYF.